This TCR beta chain was sequenced for a study of T cell repertoires in cytomegalovirus infection (dated by TCRdb to the late 2010s). About the study as a whole: The HLA type of each donor mattered for the analysis, because public TCR beta signatures pointed to carriage of CMV infection along with the matching HLA type. Study-wide conclusions, independent of this receptor: In both this cohort and an independent cohort of more than 350 donors, the cumulative frequency of public TCR beta family members distinguished carriers of CMV infection plus the relevant HLA type. The ex vivo response was dominated by HLA-C-restricted CMV-specific TCR beta clonotypes, and the single most frequent clonotype in two of eight donors was supplied by these HLA-C-restricted clonotypes.

This clonotype was picked up many times. Its antigen has not been determined. The sample holds no much larger clone one base away, and base qualities are not on file. V gives up 1 base and J gives up 0 bases, and the segment between their germline ends measures 11 bases. CDR1 and CDR2 (SGHVS, FNYEAQ) derive from the germline V gene. From its cysteine to its phenylalanine, the CDR3 spans 16 amino acids. Here the CDR3 DNA is all that survives: 48 bases in frame from base 1. Sequencing relied on an Illumina HiSeq 1500. TCRdb reprocessed the public reads (quality trimming at Q25 with fastp, clone calling with MiXCR) and kept in-frame beta chains. Identical CDR3 proteins give one entry, which carries the most common genes and DNA. The table for this sample lists roughly 49,000 distinct CDR3 sequences; 20% to 25% of them were counted only once. The ten biggest clones cover about 18% of the sample.

The rearranged segments are TRBV7-6 and TRBJ2-3; matching of 5 bases hints at TRBD2 as the D gene. The sequenced sample consisted of PBMCs, sequenced either directly or after in vitro stimulation (not recorded which). The sequence derives from a human donor in good health (CMV status not recorded). Some clones in this sample may be carry-over from other donors' samples. The CDR3 loop reads CASSLVGRPSTDTQYF. The DNA sequence reads TGTGCCAGCAGCTTAGTAGGGAGACCAAGCACAGATACGCAGTATTTT. The full variable domain, completed from the reference TRBV7-6 and TRBJ2-3 proteins outside the CDR3, reads GAGVSQSPRYKVTKRGQDVALRCDPISGHVSLYWYRQALGQGPEFLTYFNYEAQQDKSGLPNDRFSAERPEGSISTLTIQRTEQRDSAMYRCASSLVGRPSTDTQYFGPGTRLTVL.